This entry describes one TCR beta chain. It lacks a known antigen. Possible read error: a much larger clone is one base away. From the cysteine up to the phenylalanine, the CDR3 has a length of 16 residues. Just CDR3 DNA is preserved here, 48 bases in frame from base 1. CDR1 and CDR2, per the germline V gene, are LGHNA and YSLEER. V is trimmed back by 7 bases and J by 4 bases, and the junction contains 13 bases that no gene match accounts for. This record belongs to a study of blood T cells in healthy people across ages (dated by TCRdb to the mid-2010s). Study-wide context: In model experiments, template switching captured about one uniquely barcoded TCR beta cDNA molecule for every two T cells. The study measured age-related changes in TCR beta repertoire diversity using deep sequencing normalized with unique cDNA molecular identifiers. Four age groups were formed from the donors: young (average approximately 17 years), middle-aged (around 37), aged (62) and long-lived (roughly 88). To avoid experimental bias, donors of different ages were randomly spread across the sequencing lanes. For two donors (one aged 18 to 30 and one aged 80 or older), the study analyzed two additional independent replicas of 1 million unique cDNA reads from the same blood draw. Overall study results and their limits: Donor CMV infection status was unknown, potentially confounding age-related changes in expanded clonotypes. Observed TCR beta diversity per million T cells fell roughly linearly with age, and a significant reduction was already apparent by age about 36. Compared with the aged group, more naive CD4+ T cells, fewer expanded clones and increased TCR diversity were shown by the long-lived group, suggesting age selection. Estimates of total diversity from one million sequenced T cells were regarded as lower bounds and underestimates. Since profiling was done on bulk unsorted PBMCs, naive and antigen-experienced compartments could not be conclusively compared. There was a strong correlation between observed TCR beta diversity and the percentage of naive T cells measured by flow cytometry.

The protocol used for the library was 5' RACE. For sequencing, an Illumina HiSeq 2500 was employed. The second PCR ran for roughly 7 to 11 cycles and used a J-beta primer mix along with a sample-barcoded 5' primer. A template-switch 5' adaptor carrying 12 random nucleotides introduced a unique molecular identifier onto each TCR beta cDNA molecule. Each sample yielded at least 3 million CDR3-containing paired-end reads. First-strand cDNA synthesis was performed from all RNA using the Mint cDNA synthesis kit, with priming by a TRBC-specific oligonucleotide. Following uracil-DNA glycosylase treatment, a first 18-cycle PCR with universal primers M1SS and BC2_uni_R was performed on all cDNA. Turning to the authors' computational methods: Each sample was normalized by randomly selecting 1 million high-quality reads, each carrying a distinct molecular identifier. Reads sharing molecular identifiers were discarded rather than binned into consensus sequences. CDR3 identification, clonotype clustering and error correction used MiTCR with a Q25 quality threshold and the strictest error-elimination algorithm. A nonparametric unseen species model with Euler transformation was used to estimate lower-bound total TCR beta diversity. TCRdb reran the public reads through fastp at Q25 and MiXCR, keeping productive beta chains. Each entry is one CDR3 protein sequence, shown with its most common DNA and genes. The V and J calls, along with clone size, are taken from TCRdb and not from the paper's own processing. The sample profile shows fewer than 700,000 distinct CDR3 sequences; 40% to 45% of them were found once. The leading ten clones occupy around 32% of the sample.

Systemically healthy Caucasian individuals from Russia, over 30 in total and aged about 6 to 90 years, were included as donors. Each donor gave approximately 9.4 milliliters of peripheral blood, drawn into EDTA-treated Vacutainer tubes. PBMCs were isolated by Ficoll-Paque density-gradient centrifugation, with at least 6 million obtained per sample. Trizol reagent was used to extract total RNA from the PBMCs, yielding at least 6 micrograms per sample. For every donor, flow cytometry on a PBMC aliquot measured the percentage of naive CD45RAhigh/CD27high T cells. The sequenced sample was blood. The TCR was taken from an elderly man in good health. The chain is encoded by TRBV4-3 joined to TRBJ2-1, with 7 bases aligning to TRBD1. The sequence in DNA is TGCGCCAGCATCCACGGCGACAGGGTAATATACAATGAGCAGTTCTTC. Its translation is CASIHGDRVIYNEQFF.